Each of the 7 T cell receptor beta chains below was sequenced from the same sample in a study of blood T cell repertoires in COVID-19. Data came from immunoSEQ multiplex PCR; TCRdb stores just in-frame clones and leaves some out. The sample holds roughly 73,000 clones; around 78% are singletons and the top ten take roughly 16%. The sequencing input was peripheral blood. The receptors shown here come from a human donor in a cohort sampled during active COVID-19.

The chain uses TRBV7-8 and TRBJ2-5; D unresolved. CDR3 size: 11 residues. CDR1 SGHVS and CDR2 FQNEAQ come from the germline V gene. Between the trimmed V and J ends, which lost 5 bases and 4 bases, there was a span of 5 bases. This chain's CDR3 is CASSPLETQYF. In DNA form, the CDR3 reads TGTGCCAGCAGCCCTCTAGAGACCCAGTACTTC.

CDR3 sequence (DNA): TGTGCCAGCTCACCACCCGCGACACAAGTTTATAATTCACCCCTCCACTTT. It is translated as CASSPPATQVYNSPLHF. The chain links TRBV18 to TRBJ1-6; D not resolved. Germline values: CDR1 KGHSH, CDR2 LQKENI. The CDR3 is made up of 17 amino acids. The V and J ends lost 0 bases and 4 bases respectively, with 13 bases between them. The full variable domain, its missing parts supplied by reference TRBV18 and TRBJ1-6, is NAGVMQNPRHLVRRRGQEARLRCSPMKGHSHVYWYRQLPEEGLKFMVYLQKENIIDESGMPKERFSAEFPKEGPSILRIQQVVRGDSAAYFCASSPPATQVYNSPLHFGNGTRLTVT.

This chain uses TRBV5-4 with TRBJ2-1; TRBD2 matches at 8 bases. This CDR3 is 14 amino acids long. CDR1 is SGHNT, CDR2 YYREEE, per germline (reference sequence). Losses at the gene ends were 5 bases for V and 6 bases for J; bases not matched to a gene: 7. Written as DNA, the CDR3 is TGTGCCAGCAGGGTGGGACTAGATTTCAATGAGCAGTTCTTC. This codes for CASRVGLDFNEQFF.

The CDR3 is CASRQTGVGELFF. For the CDR3, the DNA is TGTGCCAGCAGGCAGACAGGGGTGGGGGAGCTGTTTTTT. This chain connects TRBV6-5 to TRBJ2-2; 8 bases map to TRBD1. The CDR3 is made up of 13 amino acids. V was clipped by 6 bases and J by 8 bases; unmatched bases: 5. CDR1 MNHEY and CDR2 SVGAGI come from the germline V gene.

V is TRBV19 and J is TRBJ1-6, with 8 bases that match TRBD1. This CDR3 has 15 residues. CDR1 LNHDA and CDR2 SQIVND come from the germline V gene (reference sequence). Trimming removed 7 bases from V and 8 bases from J; junction bases left unmatched: 10. The CDR3 DNA sequence: TGTGCCAGTACCAAGGACAGGGCTTCCTATTCACCCCTCCACTTT. It specifies CASTKDRASYSPLHF.

The rearrangement joins TRBV30 to TRBJ1-4; a possible D gene is TRBD1 (6 bases). V lost 5 bases to trimming and J lost 0 bases, with 13 bases between them. From germline, CDR1 is GTSNPN and CDR2 SVGIG (reference sequence). This CDR3 has 15 amino acids. The CDR3 protein is CAWRDKHPTNEKLFF. DNA for the CDR3: TGTGCCTGGCGGGACAAACACCCAACTAATGAAAAACTGTTTTTT.

The chain is built from TRBV6-5 and TRBJ2-7; 8 positions match TRBD1. The trim removed 4 bases at V and 0 bases at J, leaving 5 bases unmatched. Germline values: CDR1 MNHEY, CDR2 SVGAGI. This CDR3 has 15 residues. The CDR3 loop reads CASSLGQASSYEQYF. As DNA, the CDR3 is TGTGCCAGCAGTTTGGGACAGGCGAGCTCCTACGAGCAGTACTTC.